The 11 T cell receptor beta chains below come from one sample, sequenced in a study of cytomegalovirus exposure and HLA in healthy donors. With 60 Vbeta and 13 Jbeta primers, the PCR was carried out. Sequenced by immunoSEQ multiplex PCR; TCRdb stores in-frame clones only, minus some. Among approximately 99,000 clones, 73% were seen once, and the ten largest hold about 3.5%. The sequenced sample consisted of PBMCs. The receptors originated from a man aged 35 to 55 in good health and CMV-seronegative.

CDR3 amino acids: CASSSTGAYRETQYF. The CDR3 region has the DNA TGCGCCAGCAGCTCGACAGGGGCCTACAGAGAGACCCAGTACTTC. The chain employs TRBV5-1 and TRBJ2-5, with 8 bases identical to TRBD1. CDR3 length equals 15 residues. Per the germline V gene, CDR1 is SGHRS and CDR2 is YFSETQ. V was clipped by 3 bases and J by 4 bases; unmatched bases: 8.

The chain is built from TRBV5-6 and TRBJ2-7, with 8 bases aligning to TRBD1. The CDR3 runs 17 residues. Unmatched junction bases numbered 15, after V lost 4 bases and J lost 3 bases. Germline V gene sequence: CDR1 SGHDT, CDR2 YYEEEE. The CDR3 sequence is CASSPEIGTGFHYEQYF. As DNA, the CDR3 is TGTGCCAGCAGCCCGGAAATCGGGACAGGATTCCACTACGAGCAGTACTTC. Full variable domain (missing parts from reference TRBV5-6 and TRBJ2-7): DAGVTQSPTHLIKTRGQQVTLRCSPKSGHDTVSWYQQALGQGPQFIFQYYEEEERQRGNFPDRFSGHQFPNYSSELNVNALLLGDSALYLCASSPEIGTGFHYEQYFGPGTRLTVT.

The CDR3 region is CASSQVGGVGPTNYGYTF. Here the CDR3 DNA reads TGCGCCAGCAGCCAAGTCGGGGGAGTGGGGCCAACGAACTATGGCTACACCTTC. The chain has TRBV4-1 and TRBJ1-2; possibly TRBD1 for D (5 bases). The ends were cut back, 1 base at V and 2 bases at J, with 20 bases in the middle. This CDR3 contains 18 residues. In germline, CDR1 is MGHRA, CDR2 YSYEKL.

The rearrangement uses TRBV27 and TRBJ2-5; 8 nucleotides line up with TRBD1. Germline V gives CDR1 MNHEY, CDR2 SMNVEV (reference sequence). V gave up 6 bases and J gave up 5 bases; unmatched junction bases: 11. The CDR3 is made up of 15 amino acids. CDR3 DNA sequence: TGTGCCAGCAGCTATATGACAGGGGTCGGCGAGACCCAGTACTTC. Protein sequence: CASSYMTGVGETQYF.

By its share, this clone is medium-sized. The chain links TRBV4-2 to TRBJ1-2; 8 nucleotides align to TRBD1. Germline V lookup: CDR1 LGHNA, CDR2 YNFKEQ. Trimming removed 1 base from V and 7 bases from J; junction bases left unmatched: 5. The CDR3 totals 14 residues. CDR3 DNA sequence: TGTGCCAGCAGCCAAGCAGGGGGCGATAGTGGCTACACCTTC. Translated, it gives CASSQAGGDSGYTF.

This clone was recorded only once. V usage is TRBV11-2 and J usage is TRBJ1-4, with D unclear. V lost 2 bases to trimming and J lost 8 bases, with 15 bases between them. In germline, CDR1 is SGHAT, CDR2 FQNNGV. This CDR3 spans 15 amino acids. CDR3 nucleotide sequence: TGTGCCAGCAGCTTATTCGGGGTAGCAAGGGAAAAACTGTTTTTT. Protein sequence: CASSLFGVAREKLFF.

V is TRBV2 and J is TRBJ2-5; a possible D gene is TRBD2 (5 bases). V was cut by 1 base and J by 5 bases, with 17 bases left in between. CDR3 length: 16 residues. Germline V CDR1 and CDR2: SNHLY, FYNNEI. The CDR3 is CASSEELPGMVETQYF. The DNA of the CDR3 is TGTGCCAGCAGTGAAGAGTTGCCGGGGATGGTGGAGACCCAGTACTTC.

This rearrangement joins TRBV28 to TRBJ1-4; 7 nucleotides align to TRBD1. The CDR3 runs 16 residues. Germline values: CDR1 MDHEN, CDR2 SYDVKM. Losses at the gene ends were 3 bases for V and 4 bases for J; bases not matched to a gene: 8. The CDR3 protein is CASSFQGGPSNEKLFF. The CDR3 DNA reads TGTGCCAGCAGTTTTCAGGGGGGACCTAGTAATGAAAAACTGTTTTTT.

The rearrangement joins TRBV6-1 to TRBJ1-2; perhaps TRBD1 as D (5 bases). Trimming took 6 bases from V and 4 from J, leaving 12 bases between them. Germline loops: CDR1 MNHNS, CDR2 SASEGT. This CDR3 has 13 amino acids. CDR3 DNA sequence: TGTGCCAGCAGCCTCGACAGCCTCTATGGCTACACCTTC. Its translation is CASSLDSLYGYTF.

This clone was detected only once. V usage is TRBV6-5 and J usage is TRBJ1-2; 8 bases match TRBD1. J was trimmed by 8 bases and V by 2 bases; bases with no gene match: 7. The V gene's germline CDR1 is MNHEY and CDR2 SVGAGI. The CDR3 is 14 residues long. The CDR3: CASSYTGQGHGYTF. CDR3 sequence (DNA): TGTGCCAGCAGTTACACCGGACAGGGACACGGCTACACCTTC.

This clone was observed many times. The chain is built from TRBV4-1 and TRBJ2-5; D is perhaps TRBD1 (6 bases). The V gene's germline CDR1 is MGHRA and CDR2 YSYEKL. V was pared by 1 base and J by 2 bases, with 17 bases between. CDR3 length equals 17 residues. Here the CDR3 reads CASSQAKLTGAQETQYF. The CDR3 coding sequence is TGCGCCAGCAGCCAAGCGAAATTGACAGGTGCTCAAGAGACCCAGTACTTC.